The 32 T cell receptor beta chains below all came from one sample that was sequenced in a study of shared clonotypes between healthy human individuals. The method was immunoSEQ multiplex PCR; TCRdb's version includes in-frame clones alone and lacks a portion of them. Among about 110,000 clones listed, about 63% were seen once. Sequenced: memory CD8+ T cells sorted from blood. Sample subset: CD45RO+ cells pooled with CCR7-negative TemRA cells. The receptors stem from a woman in her 30s in good health.

The gene calls are TRBV28 and TRBJ2-5; 13 nucleotides align to TRBD2. Germline V gene data show CDR1 as MDHEN and CDR2 as SYDVKM. Unmatched junction bases numbered 14, after V lost 11 bases and J lost 5 bases. The CDR3 is 16 residues long. This CDR3 reads CAASGLAGRWGETQYF. For the CDR3, the DNA is TGTGCCGCCTCGGGACTAGCGGGACGGTGGGGGGAGACCCAGTACTTC.

The chain links TRBV29-1 to TRBJ2-7; TRBD1 agrees at 8 bases. V lost 7 bases and J lost 0; bases outside the gene matches: 5. In germline, CDR1 is SQVTM, CDR2 ANQGSEA. The CDR3 totals 13 residues. CDR3 protein: CSAWGQASYEQYF. CDR3 DNA: TGCAGCGCGTGGGGACAGGCCTCCTACGAGCAGTACTTC.

The chain joins TRBV10-1 to TRBJ1-4, with 9 bases fitting TRBD1. The length of the CDR3 is 13 residues. J gave up 8 bases and V 11 bases, and 9 bases lay outside the gene matches. The germline CDR1 and CDR2 sequences are WNHNN and SYGVQD (reference sequence). In nucleotides, the CDR3 is TGCGCCCGACTCCGGGACAGGGAGGAAAAACTGTTTTTT. Its translation: CARLRDREEKLFF.

A note on this clone: The sample has other DNA sequences that encode this CDR3 too. This sequence joins TRBV5-1 and TRBJ2-7; possibly TRBD2 for D (5 bases). CDR3 length equals 13 residues. With 0 bases removed from V and 3 bases from J, the gap between germline ends came to 7 bases. CDR1 is SGHRS and CDR2 is YFSETQ in the germline V gene. CDR3 residues: CASSLAAGYEQYF. In nucleotides, the CDR3 is TGCGCCAGCAGCTTGGCCGCGGGCTACGAGCAGTACTTC.

In this sample, this clone turned up a few times. The rearrangement links TRBV6-1 to TRBJ1-6, with TRBD1 as a possible D gene (6 bases). The V end was cut by 6 bases, the J end by 10 bases, with 7 bases between. This CDR3 comprises 11 residues. CDR1 and CDR2 from the germline V gene are MNHNS and SASEGT. The CDR3 region is CASSRGSPLHF. The CDR3 DNA is TGTGCCAGCAGCAGGGGCTCACCCCTCCACTTT.

This clone was recorded once. The chain employs TRBV5-6 and TRBJ2-7; 10 nucleotides align to TRBD2. With V trimmed by 5 bases and J by 4 bases, 9 bases remained unmatched. This CDR3 has 15 amino acids. Germline CDR1 is SGHDT and CDR2 is YYEEEE. DNA of the CDR3: TGTGCCAGCAGTCATTATCTAGCGGGAGTTTACGAGCAGTACTTC. It yields the protein CASSHYLAGVYEQYF.

The chain combines TRBV7-2 with TRBJ2-6; D remains ambiguous. This CDR3 is 18 amino acids long. Deletions cut 5 bases from V and 5 bases from J, with 22 bases between. Germline V gene lookup returns CDR1 SGHTA and CDR2 FQGNSA. CDR3 loop: CASSHSWRRQSRANVLTF. Here the CDR3 DNA reads TGTGCCAGCAGCCATTCTTGGAGACGACAAAGTCGGGCCAACGTCCTGACTTTC.

The table lists this clone with many counts. The CDR3 sequence: CATSRDLAGAFYEQYF. DNA of the CDR3: TGTGCCACCAGCAGAGATTTGGCAGGGGCATTCTACGAGCAGTACTTC. The chain joins TRBV15 to TRBJ2-7; TRBD1 might be the D (6 bases). V lost 0 bases and J 3 bases, leaving 15 bases between the germline ends. Germline assignment: CDR1 LNHNV and CDR2 YYDKDF (reference sequence). The CDR3 covers 16 residues.

The rearrangement links TRBV7-2 to TRBJ2-5; D not resolved. Germline lookup yields CDR1 SGHTA and CDR2 FQGNSA. The CDR3 consists of 16 residues. Trimming pared 5 bases from V and 0 bases from J, leaving 16 bases between. DNA of the CDR3: TGTGCCAGCAGCCTCCAGCCTGGCGCCTACCAAGAGACCCAGTACTTC. It is translated as CASSLQPGAYQETQYF.

The chain links TRBV5-1 to TRBJ2-7; tentative D call: TRBD2 (5 bases). CDR1 is SGHRS and CDR2 is YFSETQ in the germline V gene. The CDR3 runs 17 residues. V lost 0 bases to trimming and J lost 6 bases, with 22 bases between them. The CDR3 region is CASSLEYASPRGSEQYF. For the CDR3, the DNA is TGCGCCAGCAGCTTGGAATATGCTAGCCCAAGAGGATCCGAGCAGTACTTC.

The sample holds one count of this clone. V gene TRBV5-4 combines with J gene TRBJ1-1, with no clear D. The V and J ends lost 1 base and 1 base respectively, with 8 bases between them. Looked up from germline, CDR1 is SGHNT and CDR2 is YYREEE (reference sequence). This CDR3 has 14 amino acids. The CDR3: CASSLYVGNTEAFF. In DNA form, the CDR3 reads TGTGCCAGCAGCTTGTACGTGGGGAACACTGAAGCTTTCTTT.

The chain recombines TRBV7-6 with TRBJ1-2; perhaps TRBD1 as D (5 bases). Germline V gene sequence: CDR1 SGHVS, CDR2 FNYEAQ. The CDR3 is 15 amino acids. Trimming took off 5 bases at V and 3 bases at J, with 16 bases between the two ends. DNA of the CDR3: TGTGCCAGCAGCCTAAGGCGACAGCGACACTATGGCTACACCTTC. The encoded protein is CASSLRRQRHYGYTF.

This clone showed up many times. The gene calls are TRBV28 and TRBJ2-1, with D perhaps matching TRBD2 (5 bases). This CDR3 contains 16 residues. The germline V gene encodes CDR1 MDHEN and CDR2 SYDVKM. The germline V and J ends were trimmed by 6 bases and 6 bases, with 21 bases remaining between them. For the CDR3, the DNA is TGTGCCAGCAGACATGGGAGTCCAGACGGAGCCAATGAGCAGTTCTTC. Residues: CASRHGSPDGANEQFF.

V gene TRBV28 combines with J gene TRBJ2-1; D gene unclear. Trimming pared 6 bases from V and 0 bases from J, leaving 3 bases between. CDR3 length: 12 residues. CDR1 and CDR2 (germline): MDHEN, SYDVKM. CDR3 DNA: TGTGCCAGCAGAGTCTCCTACAATGAGCAGTTCTTC. It translates to CASRVSYNEQFF.

The chain joins TRBV7-2 to TRBJ2-3; a weak D match, TRBD2 (6 bases). This CDR3 is built from 15 residues. The V gene lost 8 bases and the J gene lost 2 bases, with 17 bases spanning the gap. CDR1 SGHTA and CDR2 FQGNSA come from the germline V gene. The CDR3 nucleotides are TGTGCCAGCGGCCCGGGACTTTGGGTCACAGATACGCAGTATTTT. Its translation: CASGPGLWVTDTQYF.

This clone appeared a few times. V is TRBV11-2 and J is TRBJ2-7; perhaps TRBD2 as D (7 bases). V lost 5 bases and J lost 1, with 18 bases in between. CDR3 length equals 16 residues. Germline V CDR1 and CDR2: SGHAT, FQNNGV. In nucleotides, the CDR3 is TGTGCCAGCAGCCCCGGCGGGGGCAGCCGATCCTACGAGCAGTACTTC. As protein: CASSPGGGSRSYEQYF.

This rearrangement joins TRBV6-5 to TRBJ2-2; D is unclear. Germline CDR1 and CDR2: MNHEY and SVGAGI. Trimming stripped 5 bases from V and 8 bases from J, with 18 bases between. This CDR3 has 15 residues. CDR3 DNA: TGTGCCAGCAGTCGGGCAACAAGTGGTGTGGGGGAGCTGTTTTTT. This encodes CASSRATSGVGELFF.

The chain links TRBV9 to TRBJ1-5, with D tentatively TRBD1 (5 bases). CDR1 is SGDLS, CDR2 YYNGEE, per germline. The CDR3 has 14 amino acids. Between the trimmed V and J ends, which lost 4 bases and 10 bases, there was a span of 18 bases. CDR3 sequence reads: CASSPRGAGRPQHF. CDR3 DNA: TGTGCCAGCAGCCCTAGAGGGGCCGGGAGACCCCAGCATTTT.

V gene TRBV18 combines with J gene TRBJ1-5; D is unclear. Trimming removed 0 bases from V and 5 bases from J, with 11 bases in between. The germline V gene has CDR1 KGHSH and CDR2 LQKENI. This CDR3 contains 15 residues. The DNA of the CDR3 is TGTGCCAGCTCACCACCGGGCTGGGGATATCAGCCCCAGCATTTT. Its translation: CASSPPGWGYQPQHF. Full variable domain (missing parts from reference TRBV18 and TRBJ1-5): NAGVMQNPRHLVRRRGQEARLRCSPMKGHSHVYWYRQLPEEGLKFMVYLQKENIIDESGMPKERFSAEFPKEGPSILRIQQVVRGDSAAYFCASSPPGWGYQPQHFGDGTRLSIL.

The V gene is TRBV6-5, the J gene TRBJ2-2; TRBD2 matches at 11 bases. Germline CDR1 MNHEY, CDR2 SVGAGI. V lost 7 bases and J lost 5; bases outside the gene matches: 6. The CDR3 extends over 15 amino acids. The chain's CDR3 is CASNLAGGPTGELFF. The CDR3 region has the DNA TGTGCCAGCAATTTAGCGGGAGGGCCGACCGGGGAGCTGTTTTTT.

The chain has TRBV28 and TRBJ1-3, with D unresolved. Trimming took 3 bases from V and 0 from J, leaving 6 bases between them. CDR3 size: 14 residues. Looked up from germline, CDR1 is MDHEN and CDR2 is SYDVKM. The CDR3 nucleotides are TGTGCCAGCAGTTTTAGACACTCTGGAAACACCATATATTTT. Translation gives CASSFRHSGNTIYF.

This clone is a singleton in its sample. The chain couples TRBV28 to TRBJ2-2; 7 bases fit TRBD1. Germline loops: CDR1 MDHEN, CDR2 SYDVKM. V lost 4 bases, J lost 1 base, and 3 bases stayed unmatched. CDR3 length equals 15 residues. CDR3 nucleotide sequence: TGTGCCAGCAGTTCTCGGACAGGGAACACCGGGGAGCTGTTTTTT. This sequence encodes CASSSRTGNTGELFF.

The genes are TRBV19 and TRBJ1-2; TRBD1 aligns across 7 bases. This CDR3 is 17 amino acids long. Trimming at V came to 6 bases and at J to 6 bases, leaving 19 bases not matched to a gene. Germline assignment: CDR1 LNHDA and CDR2 SQIVND (reference sequence). DNA of the CDR3: TGTGCCAGTAGCCCCAAAGGAGCAGAGACAGGGCGGCATGGCTACACCTTC. Protein product: CASSPKGAETGRHGYTF.

This clone was found a few times. DNA of the CDR3: TGTGCCAGCAGCCCCTCCCCCTGGTCATTGAGCTCCTATAATTCACCCCTCCACTTT. This gives the protein CASSPSPWSLSSYNSPLHF. The chain links TRBV11-2 to TRBJ1-6; D not certain. Germline lookup yields CDR1 SGHAT and CDR2 FQNNGV. Deletions cut 5 bases from V and 0 bases from J, with 20 bases between. The CDR3 totals 19 residues.

The chain links TRBV11-1 to TRBJ2-3; TRBD2 matches 8 bases. The CDR3 loop spans 16 amino acids. V was pared by 1 base and J by 4 bases, with 7 bases of the junction left unmatched. Germline CDR1 and CDR2: SGHAT and FQDESV (reference sequence). The CDR3 spells CASSLDLSGSADTQYF. The DNA of the CDR3 is TGTGCCAGCAGCTTAGATCTCAGCGGGAGTGCAGATACGCAGTATTTT.

This clone was counted only a few times. V is TRBV28 and J is TRBJ2-7, with 8 bases identical to TRBD2. The CDR3 sequence is 15 residues long. Germline CDR1 is MDHEN and CDR2 is SYDVKM. V trimming: 5 bases; J trimming: 6 bases; junction bases outside the gene matches: 12. CDR3 amino acids: CASSPEIAGFGEQYF. The CDR3 DNA is TGTGCCAGCAGTCCGGAAATAGCGGGATTTGGCGAGCAGTACTTC.

The genes are TRBV19 and TRBJ1-4; weak D call: TRBD1 (6 bases). CDR1 and CDR2 from the germline V gene are LNHDA and SQIVND (reference sequence). Trimming shortened V by 11 bases and J by 5 bases, and 15 bases separated the two germline ends. The CDR3 runs to 13 residues. The CDR3, as DNA: TGTGCCGTACAGGGCGCGATCAATGAAAAACTGTTTTTT. Encoded protein: CAVQGAINEKLFF.

This clone was picked up a small number of times. The chain recombines TRBV7-9 with TRBJ2-1; 9 bases align to TRBD2. The germline CDR1 and CDR2 sequences are SEHNR and FQNEAQ (reference sequence). After removal of 2 bases from V and 5 bases from J, the junction contained 13 bases not matched to a gene. The CDR3 length is 18 residues. CDR3 amino acids: CASSLTGVSGSLDNEQFF. CDR3 sequence (DNA): TGTGCCAGCAGCTTAACGGGGGTTAGCGGGAGTTTAGACAATGAGCAGTTCTTC.

This CDR3 is CASSLVGLDEQYF. The CDR3 DNA reads TGTGCCAGCAGCTTAGTTGGTTTAGACGAGCAGTACTTC. This rearrangement joins TRBV7-8 to TRBJ2-5; D not resolved. The end of the DNA fits TRBJ2-7 better, so the J call may be wrong. The CDR3 runs to 13 residues. CDR1 and CDR2 (germline): SGHVS, FQNEAQ.

The V and J genes are TRBV7-8 and TRBJ2-1, with 8 bases fitting TRBD2. Per germline, CDR1 SGHVS and CDR2 FQNEAQ. V dropped 5 bases and J dropped 7; count of bases not matched to a gene: 16. This CDR3 has 17 residues. The CDR3, as DNA: TGTGCCAGCAGCCGAAGCGGGGGTAGAGCATCTCGGAATGAGCAGTTCTTC. The encoded protein is CASSRSGGRASRNEQFF. The entire variable domain, with the rest obtained from reference TRBV7-8 and TRBJ2-1, is as follows: GAGVSQSPRYKVAKRGQDVALRCDPISGHVSLFWYQQALGQGPEFLTYFQNEAQLDKSGLPSDRFFAERPEGSVSTLKIQRTQQEDSAVYLCASSRSGGRASRNEQFFGPGTRLTVL.

The chain has TRBV2 and TRBJ1-2; D remains unclear. Germline CDR1 and CDR2: SNHLY and FYNNEI. The CDR3 sequence is 15 residues long. The V and J ends lost 9 bases and 2 bases respectively, with 19 bases between them. The CDR3 DNA reads as TGTGCCAGGTACTGGACTGGAACTATCAACTATGGCTACACCTTC. Translation gives CARYWTGTINYGYTF.

V and J are TRBV28 and TRBJ1-3; D is undetermined. The CDR3 consists of 16 residues. Germline CDR1 and CDR2: MDHEN and SYDVKM. Trimming left V 1 base short and J 0 bases short, with 10 bases between. The CDR3 DNA reads TGTGCCAGCAGTTTATTGGTCCACAGCTCTGGAAACACCATATATTTT. It specifies CASSLLVHSSGNTIYF. The variable domain in full, with the rest retrieved from reference TRBV28 and TRBJ1-3, is DVKVTQSSRYLVKRTGEKVFLECVQDMDHENMFWYRQDPGLGLRLIYFSYDVKMKEKGDIPEGYSVSREKKERFSLILESASTNQTSMYLCASSLLVHSSGNTIYFGEGSWLTVV.